This TCR beta chain was retrieved from a study of cytomegalovirus exposure and HLA in healthy donors. Trimming cost V 3 bases and J 5 bases, with 16 bases left between them. CDR3 size: 14 residues. Per germline, CDR1 SQVTM and CDR2 ANQGSEA. In the PCR, 60 Vbeta and 13 Jbeta primers were used. The table came from immunoSEQ multiplex PCR; TCRdb's copy has only in-frame clones and leaves some out. The data show roughly 43,000 clones, with about 72% seen just once and roughly 1.5% held by the top ten. Findings and caveats of the study: Rarity characterized most TCR sequences, yet some public TCRs appeared in many donors.

On this clone itself: Its cognate antigen is unknown.

Nominally healthy donors were sampled, though unrecorded immune exposures were likely. The sample comprised PBMCs. This chain connects TRBV29-1 to TRBJ1-2; possibly TRBD1 for D (5 bases). The sequence was obtained from a man younger than 40 in good health and CMV-seronegative. The CDR3 loop is CSVERGPEKYGYTF. The CDR3 nucleotides are TGCAGCGTTGAGCGGGGACCAGAAAAGTATGGCTACACCTTC.